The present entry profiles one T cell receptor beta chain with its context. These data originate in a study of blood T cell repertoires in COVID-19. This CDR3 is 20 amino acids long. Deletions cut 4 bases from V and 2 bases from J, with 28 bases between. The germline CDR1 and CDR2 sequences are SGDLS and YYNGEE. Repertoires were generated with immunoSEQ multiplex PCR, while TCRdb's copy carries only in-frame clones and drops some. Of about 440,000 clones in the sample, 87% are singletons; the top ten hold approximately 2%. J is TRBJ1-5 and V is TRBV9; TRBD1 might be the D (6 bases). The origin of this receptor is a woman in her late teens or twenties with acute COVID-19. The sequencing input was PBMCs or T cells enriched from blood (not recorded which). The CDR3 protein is CASSMKSGTLVIEGNQPQHF. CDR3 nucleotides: TGTGCCAGCAGCATGAAGTCCGGGACATTAGTCATCGAGGGCAATCAGCCCCAGCATTTT.